Shown below are 28 T cell receptor beta chains from a single sample sequenced in a study of T cells in women clearing cervical HPV infection. Here immunoSEQ multiplex PCR was the method, and the copy in TCRdb shows in-frame clones only, minus some. Its clone listing holds about 31,000 clones. The sequencing sample was made of blood buffy coat. Receptors were obtained from a woman aged 18 to 75 with a cervical HPV16 infection that either progressed to CIN3+ or cleared (not recorded which).

Comments on this clone: The CDR3 end lies 3 residues beyond the end of the read and is filled in from the germline J gene. This rearrangement joins TRBV5-1 to TRBJ2-7, with D possibly called TRBD1 or TRBD2 (5 bases each). This CDR3 is 14 amino acids long. The V end was cut by 0 bases, the J end by 0 bases, with 7 bases between. From germline, CDR1 is SGHRS and CDR2 YFSETQ. CDR3 DNA (partial): TGCGCCAGCAGCTTGGGAGGGGCCTCCTACGAG. Protein sequence: CASSLGGASYE. The full-length CDR3 reads as CASSLGGASYEQYF.

About this clone: The read is 3 residues too short to cover the CDR3 end, so that end is filled in from the germline J gene. The V call is TRBV2, the J call TRBJ1-2, with a possible D match to TRBD1 (6 bases). This CDR3 contains 13 residues. With 7 bases removed from V and 3 bases from J, the gap between germline ends came to 12 bases. Germline lookup yields CDR1 SNHLY and CDR2 FYNNEI. CDR3 protein: CASILPGDYGYTF. The CDR3 DNA, read in part, is TGTGCCAGCATCCTCCCAGGGGACTATGGC.

The part of the CDR3 DNA that was read is TGTGCCAGCAGCCCGCTGGGCGGGAGATACAATGAG. As protein: CASSPLGGRYNE. Given in full, the CDR3 is CASSPLGGRYNEQFF. This sequence joins TRBV6-2 or TRBV6-3 and TRBJ2-1; 7 bases fit TRBD2. The missing CDR3 end, 3 residues past where the read stops, is filled in from the germline J gene. Germline CDR1 is MNHEY and CDR2 is SVGEGT. The CDR3 has 15 residues. Germline trimming cut 6 bases from V and 4 bases from J; bases unmatched to any gene: 9.

About this clone itself: The CDR3 end is not reached by the read, which stops 3 residues before it; the germline J gene fills it in. The chain couples TRBV20-1 to TRBJ2-3; TRBD2 aligns across 12 bases. The CDR3 consists of 15 residues. Germline V CDR1 and CDR2: DFQATT, SNEGSKA (reference sequence). CDR3 loop: CSARDSPSGGAPQYF. The CDR3 DNA, read in part, is TGCAGTGCTAGAGATTCCCCTAGCGGGGGGGCGCCG.

Worth noting for this clone: The read ends 3 residues shy of where the CDR3 ends; the end is completed using the germline J gene. The genes are TRBV7-6 and TRBJ2-2; the match to TRBD2 covers 7 bases. The CDR3 has 15 amino acids. J gave up 1 base and V 5 bases, and 4 bases lay outside the gene matches. Germline V lookup: CDR1 SGHVS, CDR2 FNYEAQ. The part of the CDR3 DNA that was read is TGTGCCAGCAGCAACGGGGGGTTGAACACCGGGGAG. Residues: CASSNGGLNTGE. The whole CDR3 sequence reads CASSNGGLNTGELFF.

As for this clone: The CDR3 is cut off 3 residues early in the read; its end comes from the germline J gene. The chain uses TRBV7-2 and TRBJ2-3; 9 nucleotides match TRBD2. Germline V gene sequence: CDR1 SGHTA, CDR2 FQGNSA. After removal of 3 bases from V and 8 bases from J, the junction contained 6 bases not matched to a gene. The CDR3 runs to 14 residues. CDR3 sequence: CASSLQRGEGTQYF. The CDR3 bases that were read are TGTGCCAGCAGCTTGCAGCGGGGGGAGGGTACG.

Comments on this clone: Read sequence stops 3 residues before the CDR3 end, and the germline J gene provides the missing end. This rearrangement joins TRBV18 to TRBJ1-2, with a weak D call TRBD1 (6 bases). The germline V gene has CDR1 KGHSH and CDR2 LQKENI. The CDR3 totals 11 residues. CDR3 bases read: TGTGCCAGCTCACCTACAGGGCCA. Its translation is CASSPTGP. The whole CDR3 sequence is CASSPTGPYTF.

About this clone: The read stops 3 residues short of the end of the CDR3; the missing end is completed from the germline J gene. V and J are TRBV7-9 and TRBJ1-1; 7 bases line up with TRBD1. In germline, CDR1 is SEHNR, CDR2 FQNEAQ (reference sequence). This CDR3 comprises 14 residues. Incomplete CDR3 DNA: TGTGCCAGCAGCTTGGGGACAGTACAAGAGACA. It yields the protein CASSLGTVQET. The entire CDR3 reads CASSLGTVQETAFF.

Points on this clone: The read finishes 3 residues shy of the CDR3 end, and the germline J gene is used to complete it. The V and J genes are TRBV19 and TRBJ1-6; the D gene is possibly TRBD1 (5 bases). Trimming left V 6 bases short and J 7 bases short, with 19 bases between. The CDR3 loop spans 16 amino acids. In germline, CDR1 is LNHDA, CDR2 SQIVND (reference sequence). The CDR3 here is CASRPAQGKGNSPLHF. CDR3 DNA (partial): TGTGCCAGTAGACCCGCCCAGGGAAAAGGCAATTCACCC.

On this clone: The DNA ends 3 residues before the CDR3 does, and the rest of the CDR3 is filled in from the germline J gene. This rearrangement joins TRBV13 to TRBJ2-2; unclear D gene. V gave up 0 bases and J gave up 2 bases, with 10 bases separating them. The CDR3 sequence is 16 residues long. Germline CDR1 reads PRHDT; CDR2 reads FYEKMQ (reference sequence). Partial CDR3 DNA: TGTGCCAGCAGCTTAGGGGTGGCAGGAAACACCGGGGAG. It encodes CASSLGVAGNTGE. The full CDR3 protein is CASSLGVAGNTGELFF.

In regard to this clone: The read ends 3 residues early relative to the CDR3; the germline J gene fills the gap. The J gene is TRBJ2-3, the V gene TRBV19, with D possibly TRBD1 on 6 matching bases. V was shortened by 6 bases and J by 3 bases, with 13 bases between the two germline ends. This CDR3 is built from 14 residues. CDR1 and CDR2 from the germline V gene are LNHDA and SQIVND (reference sequence). The CDR3 loop reads CASSPTGTTDTQYF. The part of the CDR3 DNA that was read is TGTGCCAGTAGCCCGACAGGTACTACAGATACG.

Regarding this clone: The observed sequence ends 3 residues before the CDR3 terminus, with the missing tail filled in from the germline J gene. The chain recombines TRBV7-9 with TRBJ1-3; tentatively, D is TRBD1 (5 bases). The CDR3 runs 15 residues. V lost 5 bases, J lost 9 bases, and 20 bases lay in between. Germline assignment: CDR1 SEHNR and CDR2 FQNEAQ (reference sequence). CDR3 in amino acids: CASSPGGSYPLTIYF. CDR3 DNA (partial): TGTGCCAGCAGCCCGGGGGGGAGTTATCCCCTCACC.

Concerning this clone: Other DNA sequences in the sample encode the same CDR3. CDR3 bases read: TGCAGTGCTACAGCTCCAGGCAGGGGGCGAGAGACC. Translated, it gives CSATAPGRGRET. The entire CDR3 protein reads CSATAPGRGRETQYF. This chain joins TRBV20-1 and TRBJ2-5; TRBD1 matches at 8 bases. Sequencing ends 3 residues short of the CDR3 end; the germline J gene provides the rest. The CDR3 covers 15 residues. With 4 bases clipped from V and 4 bases from J, the junction kept 11 bases outside the gene matches. CDR1 DFQATT and CDR2 SNEGSKA come from the germline V gene (reference sequence).

Note on this clone: The sequenced fragment ends 3 residues before the CDR3 boundary, so the rest is inferred from the germline J gene. V gene TRBV29-1 combines with J gene TRBJ1-4; unclear D gene. Trimming pared 7 bases from V and 7 bases from J, leaving 16 bases between. This CDR3 region has 13 residues. Germline V gene sequence: CDR1 SQVTM, CDR2 ANQGSEA. Partial CDR3 DNA: TGCAGCGCCGGCGGGTTATTCGGTGAAAAA. The encoded protein is CSAGGLFGEK. The CDR3 in its entirety is CSAGGLFGEKLFF.

On this clone itself: The read finishes 3 residues shy of the CDR3 end, and the germline J gene is used to complete it. The chain carries TRBV2 and TRBJ1-5; 9 bases match TRBD1. This CDR3 region has 16 residues. J gave up 5 bases and V 3 bases, and 8 bases lay outside the gene matches. The germline CDR1 and CDR2 sequences are SNHLY and FYNNEI. CDR3 DNA (partial): TGTGCCAGCAGTGATTACGGACAGGGGTCGGATCAGCCC. Translating it yields CASSDYGQGSDQP. The full CDR3 protein is CASSDYGQGSDQPQHF. Combining the CDR3 with reference TRBV2 and TRBJ1-5 gives the whole variable domain EPEVTQTPSHQVTQMGQEVILRCVPISNHLYFYWYRQILGQKVEFLVSFYNNEISEKSEIFDDQFSVERPDGSNFTLKIRSTKLEDSAMYFCASSDYGQGSDQPQHFGDGTRLSIL.

A remark on this clone: From the germline J gene comes the end of the CDR3, since the read stops 3 residues before it. This sequence joins TRBV18 and TRBJ1-4, with D possibly TRBD1 on 6 matching bases. The CDR3 extends over 17 amino acids. The germline V gene has CDR1 KGHSH and CDR2 LQKENI. The covered CDR3 bases are TGTGCCAGCTCACCGACTAGCGGGGGCTCTGGGGCCAACGTA. This translates into CASSPTSGGSGANV. The entire CDR3 protein is CASSPTSGGSGANVLFF.

Points on this clone: Read sequence stops 3 residues before the CDR3 end, and the germline J gene provides the missing end. The chain carries TRBV2 and TRBJ1-1; a possible D gene is TRBD1 (5 bases). V was shortened by 4 bases and J by 1 base, with 10 bases between the two germline ends. The CDR3 contains 14 residues. Germline V gene data show CDR1 as SNHLY and CDR2 as FYNNEI. The CDR3 protein is CASSVDNGNTEAFF. The sequenced CDR3 bases are TGTGCCAGCAGTGTGGACAACGGGAACACTGAA.

As for this clone: The read finishes 3 residues shy of the CDR3 end, and the germline J gene is used to complete it. V usage is TRBV19 and J usage is TRBJ1-2; D ambiguous. The length of the CDR3 is 13 residues. From germline, CDR1 is LNHDA and CDR2 SQIVND (reference sequence). CDR3 region: CASMGALTNDYTF. The CDR3 DNA, read in part, is TGTGCCAGTATGGGCGCCCTCACAAATGAC.

Comments on this clone: The read gets to within 3 residues of the CDR3 end, and the germline J gene fills in the rest. The chain employs TRBV2 and TRBJ1-2, with a weak D call TRBD1 (6 bases). The CDR3 has 14 residues. Germline V gene data show CDR1 as SNHLY and CDR2 as FYNNEI. The sequenced part of the CDR3 DNA is TGTGCCAGCAGGACTTCGGGGGGCACAGATACC. This encodes CASRTSGGTDT. The entire CDR3 protein is CASRTSGGTDTYTF.

Of note for this clone: One end of the junction does not line up with germline, which may come from a read error. Read sequence stops 3 residues before the CDR3 end, and the germline J gene provides the missing end. This chain links TRBV5-5 with TRBJ1-2; D unclear. Germline CDR1 and CDR2: SGHKS and YYEKEE (reference sequence). The CDR3 consists of 13 residues. The sequenced part of the CDR3 DNA is TGTTCCAGCAGCTTCGACGGAGAGCGTGGC. As protein: CSSSFDGERG. The CDR3 as a whole reads CSSSFDGERGYTF.

In the case of this clone: Coverage ceases 3 residues before the CDR3 finishes, and the germline J gene fills in the end. The V call is TRBV6-2 or TRBV6-3, the J call TRBJ2-5; D unclear. The CDR3 is 14 residues long. Germline lookup yields CDR1 MNHEY and CDR2 SVGEGT. Trimming took 7 bases from V and 3 from J, leaving 15 bases between them. This CDR3 reads CASTPLETEETQYF. The CDR3 bases that were read are TGTGCCAGCACCCCGTTAGAGACTGAAGAGACC.

A word on this clone: From the germline J gene comes the end of the CDR3, since the read stops 3 residues before it. Other DNA variants within this sample encode the same CDR3. The V call is TRBV7-2, the J call TRBJ1-2; D is possibly TRBD1 (6 bases). V lost 1 base and J 5 bases, leaving 8 bases between the germline ends. The CDR3 totals 13 residues. Germline V gives CDR1 SGHTA, CDR2 FQGNSA. CDR3 DNA (partial): TGTGCCAGCAGCTTAGGTCAGGGGTATGGC. It encodes CASSLGQGYG. The whole CDR3 region reads CASSLGQGYGYTF.

About this clone itself: The CDR3 end lies 3 residues beyond the end of the read and is filled in from the germline J gene. J is TRBJ1-5 and V is TRBV5-6, with D unresolved. Per the germline V gene, CDR1 is SGHDT and CDR2 is YYEEEE. The CDR3 spans 15 residues. V shed 0 bases and J shed 5 bases, with 12 bases lying between them. The sequenced part of the CDR3 DNA is TGTGCCAGCAGCTTGGCCGGGGTCTCCGATCAGCCC. Translated, it gives CASSLAGVSDQP. The complete CDR3 sequence is CASSLAGVSDQPQHF.

As to this clone: The DNA ends 3 residues before the CDR3 does, and the rest of the CDR3 is filled in from the germline J gene. The chain couples TRBV30 to TRBJ1-2; 9 bases line up with TRBD1. Germline-derived CDR1 and CDR2 are GTSNPN and SVGIG (reference sequence). This CDR3 comprises 12 residues. J lost 4 bases, V lost 3 bases, and 0 bases had no gene match. This chain's CDR3 is CAWRTGGYGYTF. CDR3 DNA, as far as it was read: TGTGCCTGGAGGACAGGGGGCTATGGC.

The CDR3 region is CASSEGEGAGTDTQYF. The CDR3 DNA, read in part, is TGTGCCAGCAGCGAGGGGGAGGGGGCCGGCACAGATACC. The rearrangement joins TRBV6-2 or TRBV6-3 to TRBJ2-5; either TRBD1 or TRBD2 may supply D (7 bases each). The sequence runs out 3 residues before the end of the CDR3; the remainder is reconstructed from the germline J gene. CDR1 and CDR2 from the germline V gene are MNHEY and SVGEGT. This CDR3 comprises 16 residues.

In the case of this clone: Read data end 3 residues before the CDR3 end; the end is taken from the germline J gene. The rearrangement uses TRBV2 and TRBJ1-2, with no clear D. This CDR3 spans 14 amino acids. With 6 bases removed from V and 6 bases from J, the gap between germline ends came to 17 bases. Germline loops: CDR1 SNHLY, CDR2 FYNNEI. CDR3 sequence: CASRKGLAVDGYTF. CDR3 DNA (partial): TGTGCCAGCAGGAAAGGGTTGGCTGTGGATGGC.

Worth noting for this clone: The read is 3 residues too short to cover the CDR3 end, so that end is filled in from the germline J gene. The V gene is TRBV2, the J gene TRBJ2-5, with a possible D match to TRBD1 (6 bases). CDR3 size: 12 residues. V dropped 6 bases and J dropped 3 bases, with 8 bases sitting between them. Germline lookup yields CDR1 SNHLY and CDR2 FYNNEI. The sequenced part of the CDR3 DNA is TGTGCCAGCAGCCGGACAGAAGAGACC. Protein sequence: CASSRTEET. The whole CDR3 protein reads CASSRTEETQYF.

Concerning this clone itself: The read comes to an end 3 residues before the CDR3 does, leaving the germline J gene to fill in the end. The V call is TRBV5-1, the J call TRBJ2-1; 7 bases map to TRBD2. CDR3 length: 15 residues. J gave up 4 bases and V 2 bases, and 6 bases lay outside the gene matches. CDR1 SGHRS and CDR2 YFSETQ come from the germline V gene. Incomplete CDR3 DNA: TGCGCCAGCAGCTTAAAAGCGGGGAATTACAATGAG. Protein product: CASSLKAGNYNE. The entire CDR3 sequence reads CASSLKAGNYNEQFF.